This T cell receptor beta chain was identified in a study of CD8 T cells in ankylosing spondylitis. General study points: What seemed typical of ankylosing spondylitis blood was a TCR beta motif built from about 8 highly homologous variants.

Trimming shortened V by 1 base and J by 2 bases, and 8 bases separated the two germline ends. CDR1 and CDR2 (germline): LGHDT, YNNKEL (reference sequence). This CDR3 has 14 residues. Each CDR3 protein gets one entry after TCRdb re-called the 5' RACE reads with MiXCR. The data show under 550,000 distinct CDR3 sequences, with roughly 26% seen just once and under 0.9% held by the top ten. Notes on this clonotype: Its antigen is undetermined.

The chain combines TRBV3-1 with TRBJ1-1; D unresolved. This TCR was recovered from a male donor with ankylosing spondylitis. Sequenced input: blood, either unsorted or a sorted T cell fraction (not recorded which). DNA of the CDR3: TGTGCCAGCAGCCAAGGATTGATTAACACTGAAGCTTTCTTT. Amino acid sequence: CASSQGLINTEAFF.